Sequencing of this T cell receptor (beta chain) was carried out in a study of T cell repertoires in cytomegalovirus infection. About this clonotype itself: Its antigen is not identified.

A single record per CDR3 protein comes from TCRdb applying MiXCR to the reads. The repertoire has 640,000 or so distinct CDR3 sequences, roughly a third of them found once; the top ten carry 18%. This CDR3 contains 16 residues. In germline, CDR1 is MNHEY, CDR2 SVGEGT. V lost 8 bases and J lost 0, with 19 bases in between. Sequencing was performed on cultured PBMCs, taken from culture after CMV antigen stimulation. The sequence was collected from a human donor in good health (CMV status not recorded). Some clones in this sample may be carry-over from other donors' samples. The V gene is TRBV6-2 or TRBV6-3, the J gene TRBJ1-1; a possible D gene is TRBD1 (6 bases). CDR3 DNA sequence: TGTGCCAGCCACCCGGCCGGAGGGGGTTTGAACACTGAAGCTTTCTTT. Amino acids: CASHPAGGGLNTEAFF.